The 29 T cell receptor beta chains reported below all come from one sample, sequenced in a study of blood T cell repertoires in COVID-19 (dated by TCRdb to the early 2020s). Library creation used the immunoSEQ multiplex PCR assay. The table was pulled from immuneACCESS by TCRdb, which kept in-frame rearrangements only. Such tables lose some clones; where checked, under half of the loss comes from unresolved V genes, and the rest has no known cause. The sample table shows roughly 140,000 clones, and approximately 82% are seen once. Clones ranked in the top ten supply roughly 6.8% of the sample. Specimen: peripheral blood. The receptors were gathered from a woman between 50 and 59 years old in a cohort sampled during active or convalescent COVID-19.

CDR3 nucleotide sequence: TGTGCCACCAGTCGCGGTGAAGCTTTCTTT. Its protein product is CATSRGEAFF. The genes are TRBV19 and TRBJ1-1; D not resolved. Trimming stripped 10 bases from V and 7 bases from J, with 10 bases between. The CDR3 runs 10 residues. The germline CDR1 and CDR2 sequences are LNHDA and SQIVND (reference sequence).

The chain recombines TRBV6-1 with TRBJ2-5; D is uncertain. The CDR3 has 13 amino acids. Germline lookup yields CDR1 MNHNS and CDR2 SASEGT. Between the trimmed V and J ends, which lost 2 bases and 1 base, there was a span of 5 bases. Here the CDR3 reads CASSEHIQETQYF. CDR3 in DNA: TGTGCCAGCAGTGAACACATCCAAGAGACCCAGTACTTC.

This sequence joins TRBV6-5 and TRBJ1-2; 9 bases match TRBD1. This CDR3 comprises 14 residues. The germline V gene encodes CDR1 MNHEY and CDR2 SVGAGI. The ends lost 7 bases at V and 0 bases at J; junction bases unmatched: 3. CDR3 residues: CASIGTGTNYGYTF. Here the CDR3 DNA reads TGTGCCAGCATTGGGACAGGGACTAACTATGGCTACACCTTC.

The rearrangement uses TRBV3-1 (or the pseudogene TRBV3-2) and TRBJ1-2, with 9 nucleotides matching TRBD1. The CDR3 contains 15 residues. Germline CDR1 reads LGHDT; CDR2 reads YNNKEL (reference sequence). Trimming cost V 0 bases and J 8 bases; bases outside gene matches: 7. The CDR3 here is CASSQESGTGSGYTF. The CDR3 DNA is TGTGCCAGCAGCCAAGAGAGTGGGACAGGGTCGGGCTACACCTTC.

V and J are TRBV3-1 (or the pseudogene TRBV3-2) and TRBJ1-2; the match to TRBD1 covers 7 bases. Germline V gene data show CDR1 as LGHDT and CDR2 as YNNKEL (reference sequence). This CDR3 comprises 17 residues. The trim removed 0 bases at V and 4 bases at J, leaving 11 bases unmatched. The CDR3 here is CASSQDPGTVRSYGYTF. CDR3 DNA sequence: TGTGCCAGCAGCCAAGACCCCGGGACAGTTCGCTCCTATGGCTACACCTTC.

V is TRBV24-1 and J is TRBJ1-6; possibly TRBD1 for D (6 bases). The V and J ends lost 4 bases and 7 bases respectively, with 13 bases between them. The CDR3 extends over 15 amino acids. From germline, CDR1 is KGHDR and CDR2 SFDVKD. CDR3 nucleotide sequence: TGTGCCACCAGTGACCCCACAGGGAAGAATTCACCCCTCCACTTT. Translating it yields CATSDPTGKNSPLHF.

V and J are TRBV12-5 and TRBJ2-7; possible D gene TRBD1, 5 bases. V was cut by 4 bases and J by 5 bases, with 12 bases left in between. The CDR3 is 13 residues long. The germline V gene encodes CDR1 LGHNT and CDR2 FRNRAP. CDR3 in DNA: TGTGCTAGTGGTTCAGACAGTGTGAACGAGCAGTACTTC. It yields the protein CASGSDSVNEQYF. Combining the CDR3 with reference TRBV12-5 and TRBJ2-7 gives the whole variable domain DARVTQTPRHKVTEMGQEVTMRCQPILGHNTVFWYRQTMMQGLELLAYFRNRAPLDDSGMPKDRFSAEMPDATLATLKIQPSEPRDSAVYFCASGSDSVNEQYFGPGTRLTVT.

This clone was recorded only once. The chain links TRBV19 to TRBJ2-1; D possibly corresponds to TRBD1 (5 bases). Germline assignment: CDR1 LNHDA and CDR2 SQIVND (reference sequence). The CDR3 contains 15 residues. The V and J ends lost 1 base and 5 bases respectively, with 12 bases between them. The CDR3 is CASSIGTPGHNEQFF. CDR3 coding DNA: TGTGCCAGTAGTATAGGGACACCCGGCCACAATGAGCAGTTCTTC. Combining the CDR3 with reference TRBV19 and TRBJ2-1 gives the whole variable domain DGGITQSPKYLFRKEGQNVTLSCEQNLNHDAMYWYRQDPGQGLRLIYYSQIVNDFQKGDIAEGYSVSREKKESFPLTVTSAQKNPTAFYLCASSIGTPGHNEQFFGPGTRLTVL.

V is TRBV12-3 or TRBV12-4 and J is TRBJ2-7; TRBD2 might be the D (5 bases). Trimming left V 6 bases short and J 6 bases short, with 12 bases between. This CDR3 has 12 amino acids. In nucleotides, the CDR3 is TGTGCCAGCAGCACCACTAGTGCCGAGCAGTACTTC. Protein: CASSTTSAEQYF.

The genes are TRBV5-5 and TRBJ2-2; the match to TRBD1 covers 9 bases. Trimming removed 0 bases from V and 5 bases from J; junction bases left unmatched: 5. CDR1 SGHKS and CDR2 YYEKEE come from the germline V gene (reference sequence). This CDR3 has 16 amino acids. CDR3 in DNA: TGTGCCAGCAGCTTGGGGGGACAGGGATGGACCGGGGAGCTGTTTTTT. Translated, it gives CASSLGGQGWTGELFF.

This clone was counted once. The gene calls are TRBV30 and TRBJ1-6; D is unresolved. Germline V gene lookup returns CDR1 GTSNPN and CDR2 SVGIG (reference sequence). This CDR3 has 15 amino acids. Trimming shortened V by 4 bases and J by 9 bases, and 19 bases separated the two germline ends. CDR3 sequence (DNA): TGTGCCTGGACAGTGGCTAGAGGGCTAATTTCACCCCTCCACTTT. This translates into CAWTVARGLISPLHF. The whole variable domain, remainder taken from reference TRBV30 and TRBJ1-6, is SQTIHQWPATLVQPVGSPLSLECTVEGTSNPNLYWYRQAAGRGLQLLFYSVGIGQISSEVPQNLSASRPQDRQFILSSKKLLLSDSGFYLCAWTVARGLISPLHFGNGTRLTVT.

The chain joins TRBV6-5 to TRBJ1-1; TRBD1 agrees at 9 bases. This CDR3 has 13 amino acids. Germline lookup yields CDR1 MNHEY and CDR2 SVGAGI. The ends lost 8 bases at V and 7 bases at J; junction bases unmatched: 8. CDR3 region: CASGRTGESEAFF. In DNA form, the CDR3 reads TGTGCCAGCGGTCGGACAGGGGAGAGTGAAGCTTTCTTT.

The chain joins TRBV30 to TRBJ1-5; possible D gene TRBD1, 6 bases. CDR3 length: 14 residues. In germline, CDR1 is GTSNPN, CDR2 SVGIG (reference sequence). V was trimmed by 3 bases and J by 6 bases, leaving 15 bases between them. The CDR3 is CAWRKTGSGQPQHF. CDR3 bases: TGTGCCTGGAGAAAAACAGGGAGTGGTCAGCCCCAGCATTTT. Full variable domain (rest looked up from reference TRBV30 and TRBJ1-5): SQTIHQWPATLVQPVGSPLSLECTVEGTSNPNLYWYRQAAGRGLQLLFYSVGIGQISSEVPQNLSASRPQDRQFILSSKKLLLSDSGFYLCAWRKTGSGQPQHFGDGTRLSIL.

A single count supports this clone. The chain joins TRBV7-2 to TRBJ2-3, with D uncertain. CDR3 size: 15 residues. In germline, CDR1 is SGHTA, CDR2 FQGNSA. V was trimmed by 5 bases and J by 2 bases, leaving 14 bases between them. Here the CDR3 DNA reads TGTGCCAGCAGCCCCACCCAACCACACACAGATACGCAGTATTTT. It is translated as CASSPTQPHTDTQYF. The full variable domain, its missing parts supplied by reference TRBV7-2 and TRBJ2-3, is GAGVSQSPSNKVTEKGKDVELRCDPISGHTALYWYRQSLGQGLEFLIYFQGNSAPDKSGLPSDRFSAERTGGSVSTLTIQRTQQEDSAVYLCASSPTQPHTDTQYFGPGTRLTVL.

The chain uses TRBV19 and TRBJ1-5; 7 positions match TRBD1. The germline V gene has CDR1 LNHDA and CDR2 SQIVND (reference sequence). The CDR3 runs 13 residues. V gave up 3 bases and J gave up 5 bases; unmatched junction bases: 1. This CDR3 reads CASSMGQYQPQHF. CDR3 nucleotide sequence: TGTGCCAGTAGTATGGGACAGTATCAGCCCCAGCATTTT.

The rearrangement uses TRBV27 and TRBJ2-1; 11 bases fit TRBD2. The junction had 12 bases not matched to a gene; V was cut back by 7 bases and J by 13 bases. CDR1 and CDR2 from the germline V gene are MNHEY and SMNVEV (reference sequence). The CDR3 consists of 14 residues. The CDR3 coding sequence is TGTGCCAGCAAGATAGCGGGGGGGCTGGCCACTCAGTTCTTC. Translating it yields CASKIAGGLATQFF.

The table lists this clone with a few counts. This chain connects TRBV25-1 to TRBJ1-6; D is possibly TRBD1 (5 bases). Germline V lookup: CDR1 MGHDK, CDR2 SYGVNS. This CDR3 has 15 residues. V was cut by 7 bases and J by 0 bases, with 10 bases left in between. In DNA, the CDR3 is TGTGCCAGCACTTCAGGGAACTCCTATAATTCACCCCTCCACTTT. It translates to CASTSGNSYNSPLHF.

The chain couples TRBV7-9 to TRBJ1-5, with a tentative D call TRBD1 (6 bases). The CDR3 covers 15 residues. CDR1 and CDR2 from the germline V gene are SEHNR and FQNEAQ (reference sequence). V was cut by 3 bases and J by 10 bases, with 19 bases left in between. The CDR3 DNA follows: TGTGCCAGCAGCTTCGCGGACAGCAGAGGAATTCCCCAGCATTTT. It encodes CASSFADSRGIPQHF.

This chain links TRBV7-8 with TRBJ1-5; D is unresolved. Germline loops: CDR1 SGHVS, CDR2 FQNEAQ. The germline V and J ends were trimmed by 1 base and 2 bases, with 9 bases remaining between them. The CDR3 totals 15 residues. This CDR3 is CASSLGRFGNQPQHF. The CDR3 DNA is TGTGCCAGCAGCTTAGGGCGGTTTGGCAATCAGCCCCAGCATTTT.

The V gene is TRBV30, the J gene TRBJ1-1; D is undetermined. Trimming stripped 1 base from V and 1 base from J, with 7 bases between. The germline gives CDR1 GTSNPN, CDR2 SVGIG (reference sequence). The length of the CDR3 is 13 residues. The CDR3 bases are TGTGCCTGGAGTGACTTGAAGAACACTGAAGCTTTCTTT. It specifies CAWSDLKNTEAFF.

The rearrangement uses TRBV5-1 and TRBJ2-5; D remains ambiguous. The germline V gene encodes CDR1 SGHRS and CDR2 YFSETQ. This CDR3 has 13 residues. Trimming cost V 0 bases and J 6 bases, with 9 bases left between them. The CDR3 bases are TGCGCCAGCAGCTTGGCCGAGGAGCAGACCCAGTACTTC. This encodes CASSLAEEQTQYF.

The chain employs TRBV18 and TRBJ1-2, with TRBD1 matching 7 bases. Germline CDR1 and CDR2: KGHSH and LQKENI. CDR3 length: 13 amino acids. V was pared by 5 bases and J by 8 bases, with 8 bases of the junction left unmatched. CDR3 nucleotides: TGTGCCAGCTCATCCGACAGGGTTGGGGGCTACACCTTC. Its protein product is CASSSDRVGGYTF. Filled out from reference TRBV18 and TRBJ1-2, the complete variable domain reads NAGVMQNPRHLVRRRGQEARLRCSPMKGHSHVYWYRQLPEEGLKFMVYLQKENIIDESGMPKERFSAEFPKEGPSILRIQQVVRGDSAAYFCASSSDRVGGYTFGSGTRLTVV.

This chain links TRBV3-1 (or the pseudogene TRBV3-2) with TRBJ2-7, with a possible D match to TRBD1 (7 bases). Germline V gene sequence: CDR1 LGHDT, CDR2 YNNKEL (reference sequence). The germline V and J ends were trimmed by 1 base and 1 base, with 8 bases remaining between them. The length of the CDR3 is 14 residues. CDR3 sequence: CASSQAGGSYEQYF. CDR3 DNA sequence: TGTGCCAGCAGCCAAGCAGGGGGGTCCTACGAGCAGTACTTC.

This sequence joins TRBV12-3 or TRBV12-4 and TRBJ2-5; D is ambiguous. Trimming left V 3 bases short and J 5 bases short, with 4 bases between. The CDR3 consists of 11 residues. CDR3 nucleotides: TGTGCCAGCAGTTTCTTGGAGACCCAGTACTTC. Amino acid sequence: CASSFLETQYF.

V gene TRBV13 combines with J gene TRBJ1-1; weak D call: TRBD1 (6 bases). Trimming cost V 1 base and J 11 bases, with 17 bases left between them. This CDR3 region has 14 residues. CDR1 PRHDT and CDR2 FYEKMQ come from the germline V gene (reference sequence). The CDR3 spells CASSLADSVFGAFF. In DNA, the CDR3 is TGTGCCAGCAGCTTAGCGGACAGTGTCTTCGGGGCTTTCTTT.

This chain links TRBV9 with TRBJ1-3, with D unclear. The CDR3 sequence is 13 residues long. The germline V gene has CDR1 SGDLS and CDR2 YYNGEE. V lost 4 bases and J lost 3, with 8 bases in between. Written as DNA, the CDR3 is TGTGCCAGCAGCCGGAGAATTGGAAACACCATATATTTT. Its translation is CASSRRIGNTIYF.

CDR3 nucleotides: TGTGCCAGCAGCTTCGAGGGACTAGCGGGGGGCTTAAAAGAGACCCAGTACTTC. It encodes CASSFEGLAGGLKETQYF. The chain employs TRBV11-2 and TRBJ2-5; 15 nucleotides line up with TRBD2. Per the germline V gene, CDR1 is SGHAT and CDR2 is FQNNGV. This CDR3 contains 18 residues. After removal of 3 bases from V and 3 bases from J, the junction contained 8 bases not matched to a gene. Using reference TRBV11-2 and TRBJ2-5 for the parts outside the CDR3, the full variable domain is EAGVAQSPRYKIIEKRQSVAFWCNPISGHATLYWYQQILGQGPKLLIQFQNNGVVDDSQLPKDRFSAERLKGVDSTLKIQPAKLEDSAVYLCASSFEGLAGGLKETQYFGPGTRLLVL.

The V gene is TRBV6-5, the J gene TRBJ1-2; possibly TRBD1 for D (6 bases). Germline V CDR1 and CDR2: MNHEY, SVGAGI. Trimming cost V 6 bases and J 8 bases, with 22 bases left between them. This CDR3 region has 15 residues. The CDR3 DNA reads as TGTGCCAGCAGATCGGAGTGGGCAGGGGTTAGGGGCTACACCTTC. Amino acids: CASRSEWAGVRGYTF.

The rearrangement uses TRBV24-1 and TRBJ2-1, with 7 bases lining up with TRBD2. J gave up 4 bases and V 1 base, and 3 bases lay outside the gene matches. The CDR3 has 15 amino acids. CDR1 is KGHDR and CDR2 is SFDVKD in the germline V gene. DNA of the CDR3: TGTGCCACCAGTGATTTTGGGGGGGATTACAATGAGCAGTTCTTC. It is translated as CATSDFGGDYNEQFF.